The next 27 T cell receptor beta chains were all read from a single sample in a study of T cells and Merkel cell carcinoma outcomes (dated by TCRdb to between 2020 and 2021). Library construction relied on the immunoSEQ multiplex PCR assay. Not all clones reach the TCRdb copy of this immuneACCESS table, which keeps in-frame sequences only. Checked studies attribute under half of the gap to unresolved V genes and leave the rest unexplained. A total of roughly 15,000 clones appear in this sample, 81% of them only once. The ten largest clones capture 9% of the sample. Sequenced sample: tumor tissue from Merkel cell carcinoma. The receptors come from a human donor with Merkel cell carcinoma.

The CDR3 reads CATSRGQDFYYEQYF. The CDR3, as DNA: TGTGCCACCAGCAGAGGACAGGACTTTTACTACGAGCAGTACTTC. The chain has TRBV15 and TRBJ2-7; a possible D gene is TRBD1 (6 bases). Per the germline V gene, CDR1 is LNHNV and CDR2 is YYDKDF (reference sequence). Trimming left V 1 base short and J 3 bases short, with 13 bases between. The CDR3 contains 15 residues.

This chain uses TRBV18 with TRBJ2-3; no firm D call. Germline V gene sequence: CDR1 KGHSH, CDR2 LQKENI. Trimming cost V 4 bases and J 1 base, with 12 bases left between them. This CDR3 comprises 15 residues. This CDR3 is CASSRYYPRTDTQYF. In DNA form, the CDR3 reads TGTGCCAGCTCACGGTACTACCCACGCACAGATACGCAGTATTTT.

The rearrangement links TRBV5-8 to TRBJ1-3, with unresolved D. V was clipped by 4 bases and J by 8 bases, with 16 bases between them. Per the germline V gene, CDR1 is SGHTS and CDR2 is YDEGEE. CDR3 length equals 14 residues. This CDR3 is CASSPLQSWDTIYF. The CDR3 nucleotides are TGTGCCAGCAGCCCACTGCAGAGTTGGGACACCATATATTTT.

V usage is TRBV12-5 and J usage is TRBJ2-3, with D perhaps TRBD2 (6 bases). V dropped 7 bases and J dropped 1 base, with 12 bases sitting between them. Looked up from germline, CDR1 is LGHNT and CDR2 is FRNRAP. The CDR3 covers 14 residues. This CDR3 is CASAPRGGTDTQYF. Written as DNA, the CDR3 is TGTGCTAGTGCCCCGCGGGGCGGCACAGATACGCAGTATTTT.

This clone was counted between two and nine times. This chain connects TRBV11-2 to TRBJ2-3; D gene unclear. The V end lost 1 base, the J end lost 3 bases, and 11 bases lay between the germline ends. CDR3 length: 15 residues. Germline CDR1 SGHAT, CDR2 FQNNGV. The CDR3: CASSLADKGTDTQYF. The CDR3 DNA is TGTGCCAGCAGCTTAGCAGACAAAGGGACAGATACGCAGTATTTT.

The chain links TRBV7-9 to TRBJ2-5; 7 nucleotides line up with TRBD1. Germline V CDR1 and CDR2: SEHNR, FQNEAQ (reference sequence). Trimming at V came to 5 bases and at J to 1 base, leaving 7 bases not matched to a gene. The CDR3 extends over 15 amino acids. CDR3 amino acids: CASSPMGQPQETQYF. CDR3 DNA sequence: TGTGCCAGCAGCCCGATGGGACAGCCCCAAGAGACCCAGTACTTC. The whole variable domain, remainder taken from reference TRBV7-9 and TRBJ2-5, is DTGVSQNPRHKITKRGQNVTFRCDPISEHNRLYWYRQTLGQGPEFLTYFQNEAQLEKSRLLSDRFSAERPKGSFSTLEIQRTEQGDSAMYLCASSPMGQPQETQYFGPGTRLLVL.

This clone has a handful of counts. The chain carries TRBV9 and TRBJ2-7; unclear D gene. V was pared by 0 bases and J by 5 bases, with 9 bases between. The CDR3 loop spans 13 amino acids. Germline lookup yields CDR1 SGDLS and CDR2 YYNGEE. CDR3: CASSVGNGDEQYF. The CDR3 nucleotides are TGTGCCAGCAGCGTAGGAAATGGCGACGAGCAGTACTTC.

The rearrangement links TRBV13 to TRBJ2-7, with D perhaps TRBD2 (5 bases). Per the germline V gene, CDR1 is PRHDT and CDR2 is FYEKMQ (reference sequence). The V end was cut by 3 bases, the J end by 2 bases, with 11 bases between. This CDR3 comprises 14 residues. The CDR3 DNA reads TGTGCCAGCAGCTTCCGGGAAAATACCTACGAGCAGTACTTC. This gives the protein CASSFRENTYEQYF.

Written as DNA, the CDR3 is TGTGCCAGCAGTGACCGGACAGGGCGGATGGGCAATCAGCCCCAGCATTTT. Translated, it gives CASSDRTGRMGNQPQHF. The rearrangement links TRBV16 to TRBJ1-5; 8 nucleotides agree with TRBD1. The CDR3 length is 17 residues. V gave up 6 bases and J gave up 2 bases; unmatched junction bases: 12. The V gene's germline CDR1 is KGHSY and CDR2 FQNENV.

The V and J genes are TRBV5-1 and TRBJ2-2; a possible D gene is TRBD1 (6 bases). The CDR3 length is 16 residues. Trimming stripped 0 bases from V and 1 base from J, with 10 bases between. In germline, CDR1 is SGHRS, CDR2 YFSETQ. CDR3 protein: CASSLAGTQNTGELFF. In nucleotides, the CDR3 is TGCGCCAGCAGCTTGGCCGGGACACAGAACACCGGGGAGCTGTTTTTT.

As for this clone: Because the CDR3's place on the DNA is in doubt, the DNA is left out and the CDR3 is given as listed by TCRdb. The rearrangement joins TRBV28 to TRBJ2-2. Germline CDR1 is MDHEN and CDR2 is SYDVKM. The CDR3 totals 13 residues, both ends included. The CDR3 is CASSLFGAGELFF.

This rearrangement joins TRBV30 to TRBJ2-1; D might be TRBD2 (6 bases). Trimming took 3 bases from V and 9 from J, leaving 12 bases between them. The V gene's germline CDR1 is GTSNPN and CDR2 SVGIG (reference sequence). This CDR3 comprises 12 residues. DNA of the CDR3: TGTGCCTGGAGCCCCATGGGGGGTGAGCAGTTCTTC. This gives the protein CAWSPMGGEQFF.

The chain links TRBV15 to TRBJ2-7, with a possible D match to TRBD1 (6 bases). The V and J ends lost 5 bases and 2 bases respectively, with 16 bases between them. The CDR3 has 15 residues. Germline loops: CDR1 LNHNV, CDR2 YYDKDF (reference sequence). CDR3 amino acids: CATSPSKGVPYEQYF. As DNA, the CDR3 is TGTGCCACCAGCCCCTCAAAGGGGGTCCCCTACGAGCAGTACTTC.

The chain is built from TRBV6-5 and TRBJ1-2; maybe TRBD1 (5 bases). This CDR3 has 13 residues. The V gene's germline CDR1 is MNHEY and CDR2 SVGAGI. V was trimmed by 6 bases and J by 6 bases, leaving 14 bases between them. The CDR3 here is CASSPRGWDGYTF. CDR3 DNA: TGTGCCAGCAGCCCACGGGGGTGGGATGGCTACACCTTC.

The gene calls are TRBV28 and TRBJ1-2; perhaps TRBD1 as D (5 bases). Germline CDR1 and CDR2: MDHEN and SYDVKM. CDR3 length: 13 amino acids. With 6 bases removed from V and 2 bases from J, the gap between germline ends came to 10 bases. CDR3 amino acids: CASRIGANYGYTF. For the CDR3, the DNA is TGTGCCAGCAGGATTGGGGCGAACTATGGCTACACCTTC.

This clone has just a few counts. The gene calls are TRBV5-1 and TRBJ1-2, with a tentative D call TRBD1 (6 bases). The germline gives CDR1 SGHRS, CDR2 YFSETQ. The CDR3 spans 13 residues. V was clipped by 4 bases and J by 8 bases, with 15 bases between them. The DNA of the CDR3 is TGCGCCAGCAGCCCGGAGGGGGAAGGCGGCTACACCTTC. Its protein is CASSPEGEGGYTF. Full variable domain (outside the CDR3, taken from reference TRBV5-1 and TRBJ1-2): KAGVTQTPRYLIKTRGQQVTLSCSPISGHRSVSWYQQTPGQGLQFLFEYFSETQRNKGNFPGRFSGRQFSNSRSEMNVSTLELGDSALYLCASSPEGEGGYTFGSGTRLTVV.

The chain carries TRBV19 and TRBJ1-5, with D possibly TRBD1 on 6 matching bases. Trimming shortened V by 6 bases and J by 7 bases, and 16 bases separated the two germline ends. The CDR3 is 14 amino acids. Germline V gene sequence: CDR1 LNHDA, CDR2 SQIVND (reference sequence). The chain's CDR3 is CASRVEGGGQPQHF. The CDR3 bases are TGTGCCAGTAGGGTTGAGGGGGGCGGGCAGCCCCAGCATTTT.

The chain is built from TRBV29-1 and TRBJ1-2, with D perhaps matching TRBD1 (6 bases). The CDR3 totals 12 residues. V lost 6 bases and J 1 base, leaving 9 bases between the germline ends. Germline values: CDR1 SQVTM, CDR2 ANQGSEA. DNA of the CDR3: TGCAGCGTAAGGGGGTTTAACTATGGCTACACCTTC. The encoded protein is CSVRGFNYGYTF.

The chain couples TRBV9 to TRBJ1-2, with no clear D. The CDR3 totals 13 residues. The V end was cut by 5 bases, the J end by 6 bases, with 14 bases between. The germline V gene encodes CDR1 SGDLS and CDR2 YYNGEE. This CDR3 reads CASSGPWPNGYTF. CDR3 coding DNA: TGTGCCAGCAGTGGCCCCTGGCCCAATGGCTACACCTTC.

This clone was recorded a few times. The chain has TRBV5-1 and TRBJ2-5, with 9 bases identical to TRBD2. The CDR3 consists of 14 residues. V dropped 4 bases and J dropped 5; count of bases not matched to a gene: 6. Germline V lookup: CDR1 SGHRS, CDR2 YFSETQ. The CDR3 loop is CASSQGLAWETQYF. The CDR3 DNA is TGCGCCAGCAGCCAGGGACTAGCCTGGGAGACCCAGTACTTC. Based on the CDR3 plus reference TRBV5-1 and TRBJ2-5, the full variable domain is KAGVTQTPRYLIKTRGQQVTLSCSPISGHRSVSWYQQTPGQGLQFLFEYFSETQRNKGNFPGRFSGRQFSNSRSEMNVSTLELGDSALYLCASSQGLAWETQYFGPGTRLLVL.

CDR3 bases: TGTGCCACCAGCAGAGGGACGGTTGATACGCAGTATTTT. It codes for CATSRGTVDTQYF. The rearrangement links TRBV15 to TRBJ2-3; D is ambiguous. CDR1 and CDR2 from the germline V gene are LNHNV and YYDKDF (reference sequence). With 1 base removed from V and 6 bases from J, the gap between germline ends came to 8 bases. The CDR3 consists of 13 residues.

The chain carries TRBV11-2 and TRBJ1-4; D is ambiguous. CDR1 and CDR2 (germline): SGHAT, FQNNGV. The CDR3 sequence is 16 residues long. V lost 4 bases and J lost 10, with 22 bases in between. CDR3 sequence reads: CASSSPHVGWSGKLFF. The CDR3 DNA reads TGTGCCAGCAGCTCCCCTCATGTCGGGTGGAGCGGAAAACTGTTTTTT.

The chain employs TRBV7-9 and TRBJ1-1; weak D call: TRBD1 (5 bases). Germline assignment: CDR1 SEHNR and CDR2 FQNEAQ (reference sequence). The CDR3 has 12 amino acids. Deletions cut 4 bases from V and 11 bases from J, with 14 bases between. CDR3 coding DNA: TGTGCCAGCAGCTGGGGGGATAGAAAGGCTTTCTTT. This encodes CASSWGDRKAFF.

J is TRBJ1-1 and V is TRBV6-1; D gene ambiguous. CDR3 length: 13 amino acids. CDR1 is MNHNS and CDR2 is SASEGT in the germline V gene. V shed 5 bases and J shed 1 base, with 8 bases lying between them. The CDR3 region has the DNA TGTGCCAGCAGTCTGTCTCCGAACACTGAAGCTTTCTTT. This gives the protein CASSLSPNTEAFF.

V and J are TRBV27 and TRBJ2-3; 9 bases are shared with TRBD1. The germline CDR1 and CDR2 sequences are MNHEY and SMNVEV (reference sequence). CDR3 length equals 17 residues. V lost 6 bases and J lost 5; bases outside the gene matches: 15. CDR3 nucleotides: TGTGCCAGCAGCTCCCGGGACAGGGCATTTTACGGAGATACGCAGTATTTT. It translates to CASSSRDRAFYGDTQYF.

J is TRBJ1-4 and V is TRBV5-1, with 7 nucleotides matching TRBD1. The germline V gene has CDR1 SGHRS and CDR2 YFSETQ. The V segment lost 6 bases and the J segment 4 bases; nucleotides outside the gene matches: 6. The CDR3 runs 14 residues. The CDR3 loop is CASKTGQFNEKLFF. Here the CDR3 DNA reads TGCGCCAGCAAGACGGGACAGTTTAATGAAAAACTGTTTTTT.

V and J are TRBV7-6 and TRBJ2-7; either TRBD1 or TRBD2 may fit D (5 bases each). V was clipped by 2 bases and J by 0 bases, with 8 bases between them. Germline CDR1 reads SGHVS; CDR2 reads FNYEAQ. This CDR3 has 14 residues. CDR3 bases: TGTGCCAGCAGCTTAAAGGGGAGCTCCTACGAGCAGTACTTC. Translation: CASSLKGSSYEQYF.